The clone carrying this TCR beta chain has just a few counts. Its target is unknown. This entry comes from a study of blood T cells in healthy people across ages. For the second PCR, which ran for about 6 to 11 cycles, a sample-barcoded 5' primer and a J-beta primer mix were used. TCRdb reprocessed the 5' RACE reads with MiXCR, giving one entry per CDR3 protein. The sample lists 710,000 or so distinct CDR3 sequences, about a fifth occurring once. Study-wide points: The recorded TCR beta diversity per million T cells decreased in a roughly linear manner with age.

This CDR3 region has 19 residues. Germline V gene lookup returns CDR1 SGHRS and CDR2 YFSETQ. The chain carries TRBV5-1 and TRBJ2-5, with TRBD2 matching 12 bases. The end of the DNA aligns better with TRBJ2-1, so the J call may be wrong. Input material: blood. The receptor was derived from a man aged 70 or older in good health. CDR3 in amino acids: CASSGDPKYLAGGPNEQFF. As DNA, the CDR3 is TGCGCCAGCAGCGGTGACCCAAAATATCTAGCGGGAGGGCCAAATGAGCAGTTCTTC.